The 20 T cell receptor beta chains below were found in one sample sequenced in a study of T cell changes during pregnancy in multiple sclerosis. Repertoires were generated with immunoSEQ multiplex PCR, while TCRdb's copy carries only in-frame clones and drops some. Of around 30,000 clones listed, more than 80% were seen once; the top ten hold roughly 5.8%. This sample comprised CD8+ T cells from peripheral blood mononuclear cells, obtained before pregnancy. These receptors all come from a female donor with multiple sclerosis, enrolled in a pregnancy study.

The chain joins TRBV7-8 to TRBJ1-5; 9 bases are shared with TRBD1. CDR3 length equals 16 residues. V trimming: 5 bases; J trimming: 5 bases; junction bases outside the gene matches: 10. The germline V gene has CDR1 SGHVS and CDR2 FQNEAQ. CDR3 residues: CASSPGGQGEDQPQHF. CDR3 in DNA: TGTGCCAGCAGCCCGGGGGGACAGGGTGAAGATCAGCCCCAGCATTTT.

CDR3 nucleotide sequence: TGTGCCATCAGTGAGGAGCGGTACAATGAGCAGTTCTTC. Protein: CAISEERYNEQFF. V usage is TRBV10-3 and J usage is TRBJ2-1; a possible D gene is TRBD2 (5 bases). Germline CDR1 reads ENHRY; CDR2 reads SYGVKD. The CDR3 loop spans 13 amino acids. Trimming took off 2 bases at V and 4 bases at J, with 6 bases between the two ends.

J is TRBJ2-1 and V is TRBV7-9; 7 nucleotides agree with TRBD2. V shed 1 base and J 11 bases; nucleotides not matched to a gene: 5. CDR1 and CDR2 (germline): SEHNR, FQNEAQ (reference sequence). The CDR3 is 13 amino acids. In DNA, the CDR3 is TGTGCCAGCAGCTTAGAAGGACTAGATAAGCAGTTCTTC. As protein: CASSLEGLDKQFF.

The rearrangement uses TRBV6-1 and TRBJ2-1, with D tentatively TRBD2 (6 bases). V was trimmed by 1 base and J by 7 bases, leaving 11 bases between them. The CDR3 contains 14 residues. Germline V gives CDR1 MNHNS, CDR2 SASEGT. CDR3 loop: CASSEGGRLNEQFF. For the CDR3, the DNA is TGTGCCAGCAGTGAAGGTGGGAGGCTGAATGAGCAGTTCTTC.

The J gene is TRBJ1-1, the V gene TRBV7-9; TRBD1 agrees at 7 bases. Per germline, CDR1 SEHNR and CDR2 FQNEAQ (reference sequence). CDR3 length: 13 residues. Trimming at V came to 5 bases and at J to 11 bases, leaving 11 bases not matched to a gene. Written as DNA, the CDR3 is TGTGCCAGCAGCCCCCAGGGGGACCCGCGGGCTTTCTTT. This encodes CASSPQGDPRAFF.

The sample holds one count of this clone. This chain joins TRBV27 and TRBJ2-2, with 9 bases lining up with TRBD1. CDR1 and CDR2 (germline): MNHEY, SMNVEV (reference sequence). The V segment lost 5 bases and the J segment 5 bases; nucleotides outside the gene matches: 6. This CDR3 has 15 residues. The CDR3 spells CASSMTGGGTGELFF. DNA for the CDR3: TGTGCCAGCAGTATGACAGGGGGAGGAACCGGGGAGCTGTTTTTT.

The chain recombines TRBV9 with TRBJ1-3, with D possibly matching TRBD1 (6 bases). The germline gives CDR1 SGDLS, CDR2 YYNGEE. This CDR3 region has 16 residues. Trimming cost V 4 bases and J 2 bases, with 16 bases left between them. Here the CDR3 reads CASSPPPRGAGNTIYF. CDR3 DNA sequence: TGTGCCAGCAGCCCTCCTCCCAGGGGAGCTGGAAACACCATATATTTT.

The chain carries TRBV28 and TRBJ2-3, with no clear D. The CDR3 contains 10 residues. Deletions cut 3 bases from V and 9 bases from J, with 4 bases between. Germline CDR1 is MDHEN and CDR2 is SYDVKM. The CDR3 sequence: CASSFQTQYF. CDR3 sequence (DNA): TGTGCCAGCAGTTTCCAGACGCAGTATTTT. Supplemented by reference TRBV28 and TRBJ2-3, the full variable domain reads DVKVTQSSRYLVKRTGEKVFLECVQDMDHENMFWYRQDPGLGLRLIYFSYDVKMKEKGDIPEGYSVSREKKERFSLILESASTNQTSMYLCASSFQTQYFGPGTRLTVL.

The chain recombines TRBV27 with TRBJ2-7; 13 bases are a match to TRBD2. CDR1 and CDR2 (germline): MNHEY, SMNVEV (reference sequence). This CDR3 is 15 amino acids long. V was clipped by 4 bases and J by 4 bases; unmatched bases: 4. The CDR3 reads CASSSGTSGTYEQYF. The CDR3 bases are TGTGCCAGCAGTTCGGGGACTAGCGGGACGTACGAGCAGTACTTC.

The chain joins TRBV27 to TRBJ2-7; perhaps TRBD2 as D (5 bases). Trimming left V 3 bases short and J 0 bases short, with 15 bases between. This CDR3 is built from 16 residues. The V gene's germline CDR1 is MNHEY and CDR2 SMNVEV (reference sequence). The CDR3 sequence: CASSLNSALISYEQYF. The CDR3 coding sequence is TGTGCCAGCAGTTTGAATAGCGCCCTGATCTCCTACGAGCAGTACTTC.

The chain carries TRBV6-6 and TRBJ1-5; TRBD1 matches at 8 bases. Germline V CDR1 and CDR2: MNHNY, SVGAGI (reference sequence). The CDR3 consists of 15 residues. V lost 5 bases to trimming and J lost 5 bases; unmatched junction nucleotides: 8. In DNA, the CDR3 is TGTGCCAGCAGTAACAGGGGGGGAAAAGATCAGCCCCAGCATTTT. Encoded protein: CASSNRGGKDQPQHF.

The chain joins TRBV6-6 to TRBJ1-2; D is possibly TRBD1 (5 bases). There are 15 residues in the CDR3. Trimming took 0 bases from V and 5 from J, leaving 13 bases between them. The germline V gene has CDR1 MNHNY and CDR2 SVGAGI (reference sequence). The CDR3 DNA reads TGTGCCAGCAGTTACTCGACAGTTGGGCCTTATGGCTACACCTTC. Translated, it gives CASSYSTVGPYGYTF.

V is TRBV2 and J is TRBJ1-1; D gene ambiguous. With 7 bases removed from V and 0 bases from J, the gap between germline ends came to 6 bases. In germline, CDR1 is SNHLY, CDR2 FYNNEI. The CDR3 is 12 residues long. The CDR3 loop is CASTTLNTEAFF. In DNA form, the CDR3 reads TGTGCCAGCACAACTTTGAACACTGAAGCTTTCTTT. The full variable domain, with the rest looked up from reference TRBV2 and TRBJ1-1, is EPEVTQTPSHQVTQMGQEVILRCVPISNHLYFYWYRQILGQKVEFLVSFYNNEISEKSEIFDDQFSVERPDGSNFTLKIRSTKLEDSAMYFCASTTLNTEAFFGQGTRLTVV.

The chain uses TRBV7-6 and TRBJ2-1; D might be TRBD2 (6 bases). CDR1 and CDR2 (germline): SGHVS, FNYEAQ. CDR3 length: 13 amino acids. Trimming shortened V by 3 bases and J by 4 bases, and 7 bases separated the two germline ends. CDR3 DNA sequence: TGTGCCAGCAGCTTCCGGGGGTACAATGAGCAGTTCTTC. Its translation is CASSFRGYNEQFF.

The CDR3: CASSQDPGWFTEAFF. CDR3 nucleotides: TGCGCCAGCAGCCAAGATCCAGGGTGGTTCACTGAAGCTTTCTTT. V usage is TRBV4-3 and J usage is TRBJ1-1, with TRBD1 as a possible D gene (5 bases). CDR1 LGHNA and CDR2 YSLEER come from the germline V gene. CDR3 length: 15 residues. The V end lost 0 bases, the J end lost 4 bases, and 12 bases lay between the germline ends.

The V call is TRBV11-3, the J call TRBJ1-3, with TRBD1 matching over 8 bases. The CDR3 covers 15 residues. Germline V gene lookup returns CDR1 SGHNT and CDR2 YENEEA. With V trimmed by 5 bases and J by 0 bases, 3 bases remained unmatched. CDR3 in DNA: TGTGCCAGCAGCGCCGGGACAGGCTCTGGAAACACCATATATTTT. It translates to CASSAGTGSGNTIYF.

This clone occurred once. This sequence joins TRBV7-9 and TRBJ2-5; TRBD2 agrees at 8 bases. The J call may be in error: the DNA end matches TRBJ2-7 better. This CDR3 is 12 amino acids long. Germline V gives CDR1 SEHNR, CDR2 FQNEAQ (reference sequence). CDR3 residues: CASSLSGGEQYF. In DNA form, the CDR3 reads TGTGCCAGCAGCTTAAGCGGGGGCGAGCAGTACTTC.

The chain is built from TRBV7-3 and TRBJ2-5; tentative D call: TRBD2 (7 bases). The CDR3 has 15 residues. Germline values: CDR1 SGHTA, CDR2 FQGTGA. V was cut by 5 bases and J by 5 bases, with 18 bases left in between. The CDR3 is CASSVRDGGPETQYF. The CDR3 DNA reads TGTGCCAGCAGCGTCCGCGACGGGGGGCCCGAGACCCAGTACTTC.

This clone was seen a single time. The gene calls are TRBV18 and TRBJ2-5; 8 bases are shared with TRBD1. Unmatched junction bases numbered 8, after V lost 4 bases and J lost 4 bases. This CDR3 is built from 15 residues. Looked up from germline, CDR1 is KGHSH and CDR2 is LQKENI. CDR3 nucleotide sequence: TGTGCCAGCTCACTTTCCAGGACAGGGATAGAGACCCAGTACTTC. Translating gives CASSLSRTGIETQYF.

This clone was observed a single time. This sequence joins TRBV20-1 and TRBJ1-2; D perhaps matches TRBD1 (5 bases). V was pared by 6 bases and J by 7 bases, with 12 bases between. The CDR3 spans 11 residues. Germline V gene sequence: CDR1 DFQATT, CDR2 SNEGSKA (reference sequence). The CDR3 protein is CSARVGAGYTF. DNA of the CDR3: TGCAGTGCCCGGGTAGGGGCTGGCTACACCTTC.